One and the same sample provided the 27 T cell receptor beta chains below, sequenced in a study of CD8 T cells in ankylosing spondylitis. Each CDR3 protein gets one entry after TCRdb re-called the 5' RACE reads with MiXCR. The table includes 350,000 to 450,000 distinct CDR3 sequences, roughly 20% detected once. Material: blood, either unsorted or a sorted T cell fraction (not recorded which). These receptors all come from a male donor with ankylosing spondylitis or in good health (not recorded which).

This chain connects TRBV10-3 to TRBJ2-6; D might be TRBD2 (5 bases). Germline V gives CDR1 ENHRY, CDR2 SYGVKD. CDR3 length: 17 amino acids. Trimming cost V 2 bases and J 0 bases, with 11 bases left between them. CDR3: CAISEGGFGSGANVLTF. CDR3 DNA: TGTGCCATCAGTGAGGGCGGGTTCGGCTCTGGGGCCAACGTCCTGACTTTC.

The chain is built from TRBV20-1 and TRBJ2-1; 13 bases align to TRBD2. V shed 0 bases and J 8 bases; nucleotides not matched to a gene: 4. The CDR3 sequence is 15 residues long. Germline CDR1 and CDR2: DFQATT and SNEGSKA (reference sequence). The CDR3 protein is CSARDVTSGGDEQFF. DNA for the CDR3: TGCAGTGCTAGAGATGTCACTAGCGGGGGGGATGAGCAGTTCTTC.

This clonotype showed up just a few times. CDR3 nucleotides: TGCAGCGTTGTCCCCTTGCGGGGGGGAGACGAGACCCAGTACTTC. Translated, it gives CSVVPLRGGDETQYF. The chain couples TRBV29-1 to TRBJ2-5; 9 bases fit TRBD2. The junction had 11 bases not matched to a gene; V was cut back by 4 bases and J by 5 bases. The CDR3 has 15 residues. CDR1 and CDR2 (germline): SQVTM, ANQGSEA.

This clonotype has a handful of counts. The rearrangement uses TRBV12-3 or TRBV12-4 and TRBJ1-2; D is possibly TRBD1 (5 bases). Trimming took 8 bases from V and 1 from J, leaving 11 bases between them. The CDR3 runs to 13 residues. The CDR3 region has the DNA TGTGCCAGCGCCCCTAGGGGTAACTATGGCTACACCTTC. This encodes CASAPRGNYGYTF.

Worth noting for this clonotype: An end of the junction does not agree with germline; a read error may underlie this. The chain couples TRBV4-1 to TRBJ2-2, with 7 bases lining up with TRBD1. The CDR3 is 15 residues long. CDR1 MGHRA and CDR2 YSYEKL come from the germline V gene. The CDR3 nucleotides are TGCGCCAGCAGCCAAGTACAGGGGAGAACCGGGGAGCTGATTTTT. Translated, it gives CASSQVQGRTGELIF.

This clonotype has only a few counts. The CDR3 here is CATRINNEQFF. As DNA, the CDR3 is TGTGCCACCAGGATCAACAATGAGCAGTTCTTC. The chain links TRBV6-1 to TRBJ2-1; D ambiguous. In germline, CDR1 is MNHNS, CDR2 SASEGT. The CDR3 has 11 residues. V lost 10 bases and J 5 bases, leaving 9 bases between the germline ends.

V gene TRBV5-1 combines with J gene TRBJ2-7; possibly TRBD1 for D (6 bases). V lost 3 bases, J lost 2 bases, and 9 bases lay in between. This CDR3 is built from 13 residues. Germline lookup yields CDR1 SGHRS and CDR2 YFSETQ. The CDR3 reads CASSWTDPYEQYF. CDR3 nucleotide sequence: TGCGCCAGCAGCTGGACAGACCCCTACGAGCAGTACTTC.

The rearrangement links TRBV12-3 or TRBV12-4 to TRBJ1-1; unclear D gene. V was shortened by 5 bases and J by 4 bases, with 17 bases between the two germline ends. The CDR3 is 15 residues long. The CDR3, as DNA: TGTGCCAGCAGTCAACAAGGGAGCCGGACCACTGAAGCTTTCTTT. It encodes CASSQQGSRTTEAFF.

This clonotype was seen more than once but under ten times. The rearrangement joins TRBV5-6 to TRBJ2-1; D not certain. The ends were cut back, 4 bases at V and 5 bases at J, with 10 bases in the middle. The CDR3 length is 13 residues. Germline V lookup: CDR1 SGHDT, CDR2 YYEEEE. CDR3 residues: CASSDGDHNEQFF. The CDR3 DNA reads TGTGCCAGCAGCGATGGGGATCACAATGAGCAGTTCTTC. Together with reference TRBV5-6 and TRBJ2-1, the CDR3 gives the full variable domain: DAGVTQSPTHLIKTRGQQVTLRCSPKSGHDTVSWYQQALGQGPQFIFQYYEEEERQRGNFPDRFSGHQFPNYSSELNVNALLLGDSALYLCASSDGDHNEQFFGPGTRLTVL.

The V call is TRBV27, the J call TRBJ2-2; the D gene is possibly TRBD1 (5 bases). There are 16 residues in the CDR3. V lost 8 bases and J lost 1, with 17 bases in between. The V gene's germline CDR1 is MNHEY and CDR2 SMNVEV (reference sequence). This CDR3 reads CASPLWGVRNTGELFF. The DNA of the CDR3 is TGTGCCAGCCCCCTATGGGGCGTTCGGAACACCGGGGAGCTGTTTTTT.

The V gene is TRBV4-1, the J gene TRBJ2-7; 8 bases match TRBD2. The CDR3 spans 15 residues. The germline CDR1 and CDR2 sequences are MGHRA and YSYEKL. The trim removed 0 bases at V and 1 base at J, leaving 2 bases unmatched. In DNA, the CDR3 is TGCGCCAGCAGCCAAGATTCGGGGGGGTCCTACGAGCAGTACTTC. It yields the protein CASSQDSGGSYEQYF.

This clonotype was observed a few times. The chain uses TRBV28 and TRBJ1-2; no clear D gene. Germline V gene data show CDR1 as MDHEN and CDR2 as SYDVKM. CDR3 size: 11 residues. The V end lost 4 bases, the J end lost 8 bases, and 8 bases lay between the germline ends. The CDR3 nucleotides are TGTGCCAGCAGTTCGTATCTAGGCTACACCTTC. This translates into CASSSYLGYTF.

The DNA of the CDR3 is TGTGCCAGCAGCTCAGACATAAACTCCTATAATTCACCCCTCCACTTT. Translation gives CASSSDINSYNSPLHF. The rearrangement joins TRBV28 to TRBJ1-6, with D uncertain. Per germline, CDR1 MDHEN and CDR2 SYDVKM. V was clipped by 6 bases and J by 0 bases, with 12 bases between them. This CDR3 region has 16 residues.

The chain carries TRBV9 and TRBJ2-6; D unclear. Germline assignment: CDR1 SGDLS and CDR2 YYNGEE. There are 14 residues in the CDR3. The V gene lost 0 bases and the J gene lost 3 bases, with 4 bases spanning the gap. The CDR3 DNA follows: TGTGCCAGCAGCGTAGGGGTTGGGGCCAACGTCCTGACTTTC. It codes for CASSVGVGANVLTF.

In its sample, this clonotype was seen a few times. The J gene is TRBJ2-7, the V gene TRBV14; D ambiguous. Trimming removed 3 bases at V and 7 bases at J, with 13 bases between. The CDR3 runs 13 residues. Per the germline V gene, CDR1 is SGHDN and CDR2 is FVKESK. The CDR3 DNA reads TGTGCCAGCAGCCACGAGAGGTTGTTAGAGCAGTACTTC. Translation gives CASSHERLLEQYF.

This clonotype showed up just a few times. The chain uses TRBV12-3 or TRBV12-4 and TRBJ1-6, with 11 bases aligning to TRBD1. This CDR3 region has 12 residues. J lost 9 bases, V lost 11 bases, and 3 bases had no gene match. The CDR3 sequence: CASGQGGSPLHF. In nucleotides, the CDR3 is TGTGCCTCGGGACAGGGGGGTTCACCCCTCCACTTT.

This clonotype occurred once. In DNA form, the CDR3 reads TGTGCCAGTAGTACCTTGAGGGGGGGCTCCTACAATGAGCAGTTCTTC. Protein product: CASSTLRGGSYNEQFF. The chain recombines TRBV19 with TRBJ2-1; a weak D match, TRBD2 (7 bases). CDR3 length: 16 amino acids. The germline CDR1 and CDR2 sequences are LNHDA and SQIVND (reference sequence). The V end lost 4 bases, the J end lost 0 bases, and 13 bases lay between the germline ends.

This chain uses TRBV4-1 with TRBJ2-1; D assignment may be TRBD1 or TRBD2 (5 bases each). V was pared by 4 bases and J by 10 bases, with 23 bases between. CDR1 MGHRA and CDR2 YSYEKL come from the germline V gene. The CDR3 is 16 residues long. The CDR3 is CASSPLRQGPPWEQFF. In nucleotides, the CDR3 is TGCGCCAGCAGCCCCCTAAGGCAGGGACCGCCGTGGGAGCAGTTCTTC.

This chain uses TRBV7-9 with TRBJ2-3, with 8 bases that match TRBD1. CDR3 size: 16 residues. Per germline, CDR1 SEHNR and CDR2 FQNEAQ (reference sequence). V gave up 5 bases and J gave up 2 bases; unmatched junction bases: 9. The CDR3 DNA reads TGTGCCAGCAGCATTCCGGGACAGGCCTACACAGATACGCAGTATTTT. Amino acids: CASSIPGQAYTDTQYF.

This clonotype occurred a few times. The chain has TRBV3-1 and TRBJ2-3; D possibly corresponds to TRBD2 (5 bases). Trimming removed 0 bases from V and 2 bases from J, with 15 bases in between. The CDR3 has 17 residues. The germline gives CDR1 LGHDT, CDR2 YNNKEL (reference sequence). CDR3 nucleotides: TGTGCCAGCAGCCAAGATACGGGGTCTCTAGCCACAGATACGCAGTATTTT. Its protein product is CASSQDTGSLATDTQYF.

This clonotype was detected once. The chain combines TRBV6-6 with TRBJ2-5; maybe TRBD1 (5 bases). Trimming took off 0 bases at V and 2 bases at J, with 16 bases between the two ends. There are 17 residues in the CDR3. The germline CDR1 and CDR2 sequences are MNHNY and SVGAGI (reference sequence). The CDR3 here is CASSYSREGVGQETQYF. CDR3 sequence (DNA): TGTGCCAGCAGTTACTCAAGGGAAGGGGTCGGGCAAGAGACCCAGTACTTC.

This clonotype has just a few counts. The chain combines TRBV12-3 or TRBV12-4 with TRBJ2-7, with unresolved D. V lost 5 bases and J lost 8, with 7 bases in between. The CDR3 sequence is 10 residues long. Written as DNA, the CDR3 is TGTGCCAGCAGTGGACCCCAGCAGTACTTC. Translated: CASSGPQQYF.

This clonotype showed up just a few times. The chain uses TRBV3-1 and TRBJ2-2; D tentatively fits TRBD1 or TRBD2 (5 bases each). The ends were cut back, 3 bases at V and 3 bases at J, with 14 bases in the middle. This CDR3 region has 16 residues. Germline CDR1 LGHDT, CDR2 YNNKEL (reference sequence). CDR3 amino acids: CASSQAQGRYTGELFF. In DNA form, the CDR3 reads TGTGCCAGCAGCCAGGCGCAGGGACGATACACCGGGGAGCTGTTTTTT.

This clonotype occurred a few times. The chain is built from TRBV27 and TRBJ2-7, with 8 bases identical to TRBD1. The CDR3 is 14 residues long. Germline trimming cut 8 bases from V and 3 bases from J; bases unmatched to any gene: 9. Germline CDR1 MNHEY, CDR2 SMNVEV (reference sequence). The chain's CDR3 is CASSDRGLVYEQYF. In DNA form, the CDR3 reads TGTGCCAGCTCTGACAGGGGACTCGTCTACGAGCAGTACTTC.

The chain combines TRBV9 with TRBJ2-1; possible D gene TRBD2, 7 bases. With 7 bases removed from V and 8 bases from J, the gap between germline ends came to 16 bases. Germline V gives CDR1 SGDLS, CDR2 YYNGEE. The CDR3 consists of 13 residues. In nucleotides, the CDR3 is TGTGCCAGCGAGGGGGGGGCAGATGATGAGCAGTTCTTC. Its protein product is CASEGGADDEQFF.

The rearrangement links TRBV13 to TRBJ2-7; D gene ambiguous. Per germline, CDR1 PRHDT and CDR2 FYEKMQ (reference sequence). There are 12 residues in the CDR3. Trimming removed 2 bases from V and 2 bases from J, with 4 bases in between. CDR3 sequence: CASSLFPYEQYF. CDR3 nucleotides: TGTGCCAGCAGCTTATTCCCCTACGAGCAGTACTTC.

J is TRBJ2-7 and V is TRBV20-1; 9 nucleotides line up with TRBD1. CDR1 DFQATT and CDR2 SNEGSKA come from the germline V gene (reference sequence). The ends lost 6 bases at V and 5 bases at J; junction bases unmatched: 14. The CDR3 runs to 15 residues. The CDR3 region has the DNA TGCAGTGCACTTCTCCGGGACAGGGTCCCCCACGAGCAGTACTTC. Protein product: CSALLRDRVPHEQYF.